The T cell receptor beta chain under discussion was sequenced for a study of T cells in Graves' hyperthyroidism and ophthalmopathy. Concerning this clonotype: The target antigen is unknown. This may be a read error: a much more frequent sequence differs by one nucleotide.

Amplified TCR beta CDR3 regions came from RNA transcripts. HTBI primers drove first-round RT-PCR of the TCR CDR3. Via MiXCR, TCRdb re-called the multiplex PCR reads, giving one row per CDR3 protein. The profile covers fewer than 600,000 distinct CDR3 sequences, with 14% appearing a single time and about 15% taken by the ten largest. Germline trimming cut 0 bases from V and 5 bases from J; bases unmatched to any gene: 3. The CDR3 contains 13 residues. Looked up from germline, CDR1 is DFQATT and CDR2 is SNEGSKA (reference sequence). Broader study findings: In simple terms, a model built on 13 V-J features told ophthalmopathy apart from stable hyperthyroidism.

The sequenced material came from blood. This chain connects TRBV20-1 to TRBJ2-7, with 8 bases that match TRBD1. The receptor comes from a woman between 35 and 50 years old with Graves' hyperthyroidism. CDR3 sequence reads: CSARDGGQDEQYF. The CDR3 region has the DNA TGCAGTGCTAGAGATGGGGGACAGGACGAGCAGTACTTC.